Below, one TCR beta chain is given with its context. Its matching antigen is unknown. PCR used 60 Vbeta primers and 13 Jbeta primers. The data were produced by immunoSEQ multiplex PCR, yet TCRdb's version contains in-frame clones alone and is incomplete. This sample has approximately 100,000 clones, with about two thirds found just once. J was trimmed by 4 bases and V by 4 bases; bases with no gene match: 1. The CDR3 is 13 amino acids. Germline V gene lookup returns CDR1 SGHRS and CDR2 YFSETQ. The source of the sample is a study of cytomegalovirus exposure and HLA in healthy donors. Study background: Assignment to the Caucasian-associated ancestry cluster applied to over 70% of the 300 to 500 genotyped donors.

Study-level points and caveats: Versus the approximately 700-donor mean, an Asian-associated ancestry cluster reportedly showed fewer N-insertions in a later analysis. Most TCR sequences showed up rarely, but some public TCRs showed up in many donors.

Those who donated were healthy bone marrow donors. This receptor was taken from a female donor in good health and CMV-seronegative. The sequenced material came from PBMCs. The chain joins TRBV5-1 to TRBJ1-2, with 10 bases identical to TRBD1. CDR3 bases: TGCGCCAGCAGCCGGGACAGGGGCTATGGCTACACCTTC. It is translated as CASSRDRGYGYTF.